These 3 T cell receptor beta chains share one sample of origin, sequenced in a study of regulatory T cells in long-lasting Graves disease. According to the study, TCR beta libraries were built with iRepertoire HTBI primers and CDR3-region Arm-PCR. From the multiplex PCR reads, TCRdb called clonotypes with MiXCR, one entry per CDR3 protein. Of roughly 420,000 distinct CDR3 sequences in the sample, around 15% were seen once. Time point: newly diagnosed GD, antithyroid drugs for less than 3 months. Researchers made the TCR library from RNA that was extracted from PBMCs. The data also belong to a second study, concerning T cells in Graves' hyperthyroidism and ophthalmopathy.

Here the sequenced sample was peripheral blood mononuclear cells (PBMCs), taken at new diagnosis, from a patient treated with antithyroid drugs. These receptors all stem from a woman between 45 and 65 years old with Graves disease.

This clonotype has ten or more counts. The chain links TRBV5-1 to TRBJ2-5; perhaps TRBD2 as D (6 bases). V was clipped by 0 bases and J by 9 bases, with 15 bases between them. Germline loops: CDR1 SGHRS, CDR2 YFSETQ. This CDR3 has 14 residues. The CDR3 sequence is CASSLDREYRPQYF. The CDR3 DNA reads as TGCGCCAGCAGCTTGGACCGGGAGTATAGGCCCCAGTACTTC.

The chain combines TRBV29-1 with TRBJ2-3; D might be TRBD2 (6 bases). This CDR3 has 13 residues. Trimming cost V 4 bases and J 0 bases, with 8 bases left between them. CDR1 is SQVTM, CDR2 ANQGSEA, per germline. CDR3 amino acids: CSVGEASTDTQYF. Written as DNA, the CDR3 is TGCAGCGTTGGGGAGGCGAGCACAGATACGCAGTATTTT.

This chain joins TRBV28 and TRBJ2-7; 9 bases align to TRBD1. Germline trimming cut 8 bases from V and 3 bases from J; bases unmatched to any gene: 17. The CDR3 extends over 17 amino acids. Germline-derived CDR1 and CDR2 are MDHEN and SYDVKM. CDR3: CASYSTLGQGQYYEQYF. DNA for the CDR3: TGTGCCAGCTATAGTACCCTTGGACAGGGGCAATACTACGAGCAGTACTTC.